This T cell receptor (beta chain) was retrieved from a study of identical twins. Overall study findings and caveats: For cord blood, abundant beta clonotypes had fewer insertions, unlike memory repertoires, which showed none. These conclusions were based on statistical analysis (cross-sectional, not following the same donors). Researchers caution that invariant MAIT and iNKT cells could partly confound zero-insertion analyses.

A universal primer site was added by template switching, and unique molecular identifiers were carried by the cDNA. MiXCR, run by TCRdb on the 5' RACE reads, gives a single entry per CDR3 protein. The sample records around 280,000 distinct CDR3 sequences, 6.5% to 9.5% being singletons. Concerning this clonotype itself: Its antigen is currently unknown.

These same records also appear under a second study, on yellow fever vaccine responses in identical twins.

Sequences were obtained from memory (CD45RO+) T cells sorted from blood. The receptor comes from a young woman in good health.

The CDR3 nucleotides are TGTGCCAGCCTCCCCGCGAGATATAATTCACCCCTCCACTTT. This sequence encodes CASLPARYNSPLHF. The genes are TRBV27 and TRBJ1-6; D is undetermined. CDR1 and CDR2 from the germline V gene are MNHEY and SMNVEV (reference sequence). This CDR3 comprises 14 residues. Trimming took 8 bases from V and 4 from J, leaving 12 bases between them.